This TCR beta chain is drawn from a study of identical twins. There are a few counts of this clonotype. The junction and the germline gene differ at one end; a read error may be behind it. The CDR3 has 12 amino acids. Germline V lookup: CDR1 SQVTM, CDR2 ANQGSEA. A single record per CDR3 protein comes from TCRdb applying MiXCR to the 5' RACE reads. The sample records 600,000 to 700,000 distinct CDR3 sequences, about 20% being singletons. Another study also made use of these data, one on T cells expressing NK-cell markers. That source notes: The dominant NKG2C+ clonotypes represented 1.0-7.0% of CD8+ T cells in five or six donors.

The receptor's source is a woman aged 18 to 35 in good health. V is TRBV29-1 and J is TRBJ1-1, with unresolved D. Sequences were obtained from PBMCs. CDR3 bases: TGCAGCGTCGAACTTCTCAAGGGAGCCTTCCCCTTT. Translation: CSVELLKGAFPF.